A selection of T cell receptor beta chains follows, all from one sample in a study of beta chain features in type 1 diabetes. Profiling relied on immunoSEQ multiplex PCR, and the TCRdb table lists in-frame clones only, not all of them. Among a few hundred thousand clones listed, around 25% were seen once. The sequenced sample was naive CD4+ T cells from blood. Every receptor here comes from a woman between 25 and 40 years old with type 1 diabetes. CDR3s include the opening cysteine and the closing phenylalanine or tryptophan. A D gene is named only where the DNA matches it firmly. Where a row states a size, it is once, few, many or the class of an expanded clone; other rows omit it.

.	TRBV2	TRBJ2-2	14	.	TGTGCCAGCAGCCGTCTGGGCTCCACCGGGGAGCTGTTTTTT	CASSRLGSTGELFF
TRBD1	TRBV5-1	TRBJ2-7	18	.	TGCGCCAGCAGCTTCCGGCACCTCCACCGACAGGGCGCCTACGAGCAGTACTTC	CASSFRHLHRQGAYEQYF
TRBD1	TRBV7-3	TRBJ2-5	13	.	TGTGCCAGCAGCCAGGGACAGCAAGAGACCCAGTACTTC	CASSQGQQETQYF
.	TRBV6-1	TRBJ2-3	15	few	TGTGCCAGCGAAATTAGCGGCCTCAGCACAGATACGCAGTATTTT	CASEISGLSTDTQYF
.	TRBV20-1	TRBJ1-2	10	few	TGCAGTGCTACCGGACTTGGCTACACCTTC	CSATGLGYTF
.	TRBV5-4	TRBJ2-3	12	few	TGTGCCAGCAGCTTTATGTCAGATACGCAGTATTTT	CASSFMSDTQYF
TRBD1	TRBV13	TRBJ1-2	15	.	TGTGCCAGCAGCCCGGGACAGGCTATGCGCTATGGCTACACCTTC	CASSPGQAMRYGYTF
.	TRBV10-3	TRBJ1-2	12	.	TGTGCCATCTTTGGAGAGAGCTATGGCTACACCTTC	CAIFGESYGYTF
TRBD1	TRBV4-1	TRBJ2-7	13	few	TGCGCCAGCAGCCGGGAGAGGGGGCGCGAGCAGTACTTC	CASSRERGREQYF
TRBD2	TRBV5-1	TRBJ2-5	15	.	TGCGCCAGCAGCTTGGTTGCGGGAGGGCAAGAGACCCAGTACTTC	CASSLVAGGQETQYF
.	TRBV7-7	TRBJ2-5	13	few	TGTGCTACCGGCGGGCCAATCCGTGAGACCCAGTACTTC	CATGGPIRETQYF
TRBD1	TRBV29-1	TRBJ1-1	13	few	TGCAGCGTTGAGGGACAGGGCAACACTGAAGCTTTCTTT	CSVEGQGNTEAFF
TRBD1	TRBV29-1	TRBJ1-5	14	.	TGCAGCGTTCTGACAGGGGATATCGGTCAGCCCCAGCATTTT	CSVLTGDIGQPQHF
TRBD1	TRBV28	TRBJ1-1	13	few	TGTGCCAGCAGTTTAGACAGGGACACTGAAGCTTTCTTT	CASSLDRDTEAFF
TRBD1	TRBV5-1	TRBJ1-5	16	.	TGCGCCAGCAGCTTGGACGAAAGGGGGCCGGGTACGCCCCAGCATTTT	CASSLDERGPGTPQHF
.	TRBV5-1	TRBJ2-5	13	few	TGCGCCAGCAGCTTCTCTGGGGAGGAGACCCAGTACTTC	CASSFSGEETQYF
TRBD2	TRBV7-3	TRBJ2-3	16	.	TGTGCCAGCAGCTTAGGGACTAGCGGCTGGAGGGATACGCAGTATTTT	CASSLGTSGWRDTQYF
TRBD2	TRBV30	TRBJ2-5	14	few	TGTGCCTGGAGTATAGCGGGAGGGCCTGAGACCCAGTACTTC	CAWSIAGGPETQYF
TRBD2	TRBV9	TRBJ2-3	13	.	TGTGCCAGCGGGCGGGGGGGCACAGATACGCAGTATTTT	CASGRGGTDTQYF
TRBD1	TRBV30	TRBJ2-6	14	few	TGTGCCTGGGGACAGGGCGTGGGGGCCAACGTCCTGACTTTC	CAWGQGVGANVLTF
TRBD2	TRBV4-2	TRBJ2-3	16	few	TGTGCCAGCAGCCTTGGACTAGCGGGAGGGACAGATACGCAGTATTTT	CASSLGLAGGTDTQYF
TRBD1	TRBV27	TRBJ2-7	16	few	TGTGCCAGCCGTATGGGAGGGACAGGGGGGCTCTACGAGCAGTACTTC	CASRMGGTGGLYEQYF
.	TRBV29-1	TRBJ1-5	12	.	TGCAGCGTTGGGACAGCTAATCAGCCCCAGCATTTT	CSVGTANQPQHF
.	TRBV30	TRBJ1-2	12	.	TGTGCCTGGAGAGACAGAGCGGGTGGCTACACCTTC	CAWRDRAGGYTF
TRBD2	TRBV30	TRBJ2-1	16	few	TGTGCCTGGAGTGTAAGGGGACTAGCGGGGTACAATGAGCAGTTCTTC	CAWSVRGLAGYNEQFF
TRBD1	TRBV29-1	TRBJ2-1	15	few	TGCAGCGTTGAAGGAGTACAGGGGGCGCGCGATGAGCAGTTCTTC	CSVEGVQGARDEQFF
.	TRBV14	TRBJ2-3	16	.	TGTGCCAGCAGCCAAATTCTGAGCCTCGGGACAGATACGCAGTATTTT	CASSQILSLGTDTQYF
TRBD2	TRBV19	TRBJ2-1	17	.	TGTGCCAGTCAGGGGACTAGCGGGCACTCCCCCTACAATGAGCAGTTCTTC	CASQGTSGHSPYNEQFF
.	TRBV19	TRBJ2-1	17	once	TGTGCCAGTAGTATGGAGGGGACAGTCTACTCCTACAATGAGCAGTTCTTC	CASSMEGTVYSYNEQFF
TRBD1	TRBV15	TRBJ2-2	15	few	TGTGCCACCAGCAGGGACAGGGCCAACACCGGGGAGCTGTTTTTT	CATSRDRANTGELFF
.	TRBV5-1	TRBJ2-3	12	few	TGCGCCAGCAGCTGGGAGCGGGATACGCAGTATTTT	CASSWERDTQYF
TRBD1	TRBV2	TRBJ1-2	14	.	TGTGCCAGAGCCGGGACAGGGAAGGACTATGGCTACACCTTC	CARAGTGKDYGYTF
.	TRBV21-1	TRBJ2-1	16	.	TGTGCCAGCAGCAAAGGGGCGGGGAGCTCCTACAATGAGCAGTTCTTC	CASSKGAGSSYNEQFF
.	TRBV28	TRBJ2-4	15	few	TGTGCCAGCAGAAACGCTAGGGGGACCAAAAACATTCAGTACTTC	CASRNARGTKNIQYF
TRBD1	TRBV5-1	TRBJ1-1	15	few	TGCGCCAGCAGCCCGAAGACAGGGATGAACACTGAAGCTTTCTTT	CASSPKTGMNTEAFF
TRBD2	TRBV5-1	TRBJ2-1	15	.	TGCGCCAGCAGCTTAACTAGCGGGAGGATGGGTGAGCAGTTCTTC	CASSLTSGRMGEQFF
.	TRBV9	TRBJ2-3	13	.	TGTGCCAGCAGCGTAACAAGCACAGATACGCAGTATTTT	CASSVTSTDTQYF
.	TRBV7-9	TRBJ2-7	13	.	TGTGCCAGCAGCTTAGATGCCCCGACAGGGCAGTACTTC	CASSLDAPTGQYF
.	TRBV30	TRBJ1-2	13	.	TGTGCCTGGAGTCGAATGCTAGTCTATGGCTACACCTTC	CAWSRMLVYGYTF
TRBD1	TRBV2	TRBJ2-2	18	.	TGTGCCAGCAGTGAAGGGCCGGGACAGGGTAGGGGAACCGGGGAGCTGTTTTTT	CASSEGPGQGRGTGELFF
TRBD1	TRBV19	TRBJ1-1	18	few	TGTGCCAGTAGACCGACCGGGACAGGGAGAGGAAAGAACACTGAAGCTTTCTTT	CASRPTGTGRGKNTEAFF
.	TRBV6-5	TRBJ2-5	14	.	TGTGCCAGCAGTTACCAACTAGCCTCGGAGACCCAGTACTTC	CASSYQLASETQYF
TRBD1	TRBV9	TRBJ2-7	14	.	TGTGCCAGCAGCGCCGGGACAGGGGATTACGAGCAGTACTTC	CASSAGTGDYEQYF
.	TRBV27	TRBJ2-1	13	few	TGTGCCAGGGAGCGGAGATCCTACAATGAGCAGTTCTTC	CARERRSYNEQFF
TRBD1	TRBV7-3	TRBJ1-1	14	.	TGTGCCAGCAGCACAAAGGGGGCGGACACTGAAGCTTTCTTT	CASSTKGADTEAFF
TRBD1	TRBV6-6	TRBJ2-7	14	few	TGTGCCAGCAGTTATGGGACAGGGAGGTACGAGCAGTACTTC	CASSYGTGRYEQYF